Listed here is a single T cell receptor (beta chain). On sorted subsets, replicate PCRs used roughly 220 ng DNA, or 31,000 or so T cell genomes. Here immunoSEQ multiplex PCR was the method, and the copy in TCRdb shows in-frame clones only, minus some. The table lists 2 million to 2.5 million clones, 85% to 95% of them singletons. Germline V gives CDR1 SGDLS, CDR2 YYNGEE. Trimming took 0 bases from V and 0 from J, leaving 6 bases between them. The CDR3 runs to 14 residues. It was into CD45RA+ naive and CD45RA-negative memory subsets that the CD4+ cells were split. This sample stems from a study of shared clonotypes between healthy human individuals. Study context: Donor composition was a couple of women and three men, aged 18 to 49.

This TCR derives from a young man in good health. Some clones in this sample may be carry-over from other donors' samples. This chain connects TRBV9 to TRBJ1-2; D gene ambiguous. Specimen: naive CD4+ T cells from PBMCs. Subset meaning: CD45RA+ positively selected. The CDR3, as DNA: TGTGCCAGCAGCGTAGTAAGGACTAACTATGGCTACACCTTC. Translated: CASSVVRTNYGYTF.